The 21 T cell receptor beta chains listed next were all sequenced from one sample in a study of cytomegalovirus exposure and HLA in healthy donors. The PCR contained 60 Vbeta and 13 Jbeta primers. Generated by immunoSEQ multiplex PCR, the TCRdb table keeps only in-frame clones and is missing some. The data show 110,000 or so clones, roughly 80% seen once. Sequencing used PBMCs. The source is a young woman in good health and CMV-seropositive.

This clone was seen more than once but under ten times. V and J are TRBV5-4 and TRBJ2-3; the D gene is possibly TRBD2 (6 bases). The CDR3 totals 14 residues. The germline V and J ends were trimmed by 4 bases and 2 bases, with 11 bases remaining between them. The germline V gene has CDR1 SGHNT and CDR2 YYREEE (reference sequence). DNA of the CDR3: TGTGCCAGCAGCGGGGGACTGAACACAGATACGCAGTATTTT. Its translation is CASSGGLNTDTQYF.

This clone showed up just once. The chain couples TRBV5-6 to TRBJ2-5, with 7 bases aligning to TRBD1. TRBJ2-7 matches the DNA end more closely, so the J call is doubtful. CDR1 is SGHDT, CDR2 YYEEEE, per germline. This CDR3 has 17 amino acids. The CDR3 DNA reads as TGTGCCAGCAGCACGGTAAGCCGGGACAGAACCTCCTACGAGCAGTACTTC. Amino acids: CASSTVSRDRTSYEQYF.

In its sample, this clone was seen many times. This chain links TRBV4-1 with TRBJ1-2; a possible D gene is TRBD1 (6 bases). The germline gives CDR1 MGHRA, CDR2 YSYEKL. This CDR3 has 17 amino acids. The germline V and J ends were trimmed by 8 bases and 10 bases, with 32 bases remaining between them. The CDR3 bases are TGCGCCAGCCATCAGGGGTTTTCGCGACCGGGACAAGGAACCTACACCTTC. Translated: CASHQGFSRPGQGTYTF.

This rearrangement joins TRBV27 to TRBJ2-6; 7 bases are shared with TRBD1. CDR3 length: 16 residues. Germline trimming cut 2 bases from V and 0 bases from J; bases unmatched to any gene: 1. CDR1 and CDR2 (germline): MNHEY, SMNVEV (reference sequence). CDR3 nucleotides: TGTGCCAGCAGTTTAACAGGGGCCTCTGGGGCCAACGTCCTGACTTTC. Its protein product is CASSLTGASGANVLTF. Using reference TRBV27 and TRBJ2-6 for the parts outside the CDR3, the full variable domain is EAQVTQNPRYLITVTGKKLTVTCSQNMNHEYMSWYRQDPGLGLRQIYYSMNVEVTDKGDVPEGYKVSRKEKRNFPLILESPSPNQTSLYFCASSLTGASGANVLTFGAGSRLTVL.

As concerns this clone: A junction end diverges from the germline sequence, so it may reflect a read error. The chain has TRBV5-4 and TRBJ1-2, with 8 nucleotides matching TRBD1. CDR1 and CDR2 (germline): SGHNT, YYREEE (reference sequence). The CDR3 consists of 17 residues. This CDR3 reads CASRLGGTGRDNYGYTF. CDR3 bases: TGTGCCAGCAGGTTGGGAGGGACAGGCCGCGATAACTATGGCTACACCTTC.

The rearrangement joins TRBV7-9 to TRBJ1-1, with D tentatively TRBD1 (6 bases). Germline CDR1 is SEHNR and CDR2 is FQNEAQ (reference sequence). CDR3 size: 16 residues. The germline V and J ends were trimmed by 2 bases and 8 bases, with 21 bases remaining between them. DNA of the CDR3: TGTGCCAGCAGCTTAAGTATGGGGGCCTTAGGAAAGGAAGCTTTCTTT. Its protein is CASSLSMGALGKEAFF.

In its sample, this clone was seen once. The chain employs TRBV7-2 and TRBJ2-2; no reliable D call. The CDR3 is 14 amino acids. The V end was cut by 1 base, the J end by 7 bases, with 10 bases between. Germline V gene data show CDR1 as SGHTA and CDR2 as FQGNSA. CDR3 amino acids: CASSLGLQVGELFF. The CDR3 nucleotides read TGTGCCAGCAGCTTAGGACTGCAAGTCGGGGAGCTGTTTTTT.

This clone showed up just a few times. This chain connects TRBV5-1 to TRBJ1-5; 8 bases are a match to TRBD1. The V and J ends lost 2 bases and 7 bases, in that order; junction bases with no gene match: 17. In germline, CDR1 is SGHRS, CDR2 YFSETQ. This CDR3 is built from 18 residues. CDR3 amino acids: CASSLNPSQGAAGQPQHF. CDR3 bases: TGCGCCAGCAGCTTAAATCCGTCCCAGGGGGCGGCGGGCCAGCCCCAGCATTTT. Complete variable domain (other parts from reference TRBV5-1 and TRBJ1-5): KAGVTQTPRYLIKTRGQQVTLSCSPISGHRSVSWYQQTPGQGLQFLFEYFSETQRNKGNFPGRFSGRQFSNSRSEMNVSTLELGDSALYLCASSLNPSQGAAGQPQHFGDGTRLSIL.

The rearrangement joins TRBV5-4 to TRBJ1-6, with 11 bases aligning to TRBD1. CDR3 length: 18 amino acids. The V gene end was trimmed by 4 bases and the J gene end by 0 bases; junction bases not matched to a gene: 6. CDR1 SGHNT and CDR2 YYREEE come from the germline V gene (reference sequence). The CDR3 sequence is CASSGGTGGSSYNSPLHF. CDR3 coding DNA: TGTGCCAGCAGCGGAGGGACAGGGGGAAGCTCCTATAATTCACCCCTCCACTTT.

The chain employs TRBV30 and TRBJ1-6; tentative D call: TRBD1 (5 bases). Between the trimmed V and J ends, which lost 1 base and 9 bases, there was a span of 13 bases. The germline V gene encodes CDR1 GTSNPN and CDR2 SVGIG (reference sequence). The CDR3 has 14 amino acids. The CDR3 is CAWSGGRESSPLHF. The CDR3 region has the DNA TGTGCCTGGAGTGGAGGCAGGGAAAGTTCACCCCTCCACTTT. Looking up the rest from reference TRBV30 and TRBJ1-6 gives the full variable domain: SQTIHQWPATLVQPVGSPLSLECTVEGTSNPNLYWYRQAAGRGLQLLFYSVGIGQISSEVPQNLSASRPQDRQFILSSKKLLLSDSGFYLCAWSGGRESSPLHFGNGTRLTVT.

CDR3 nucleotides: TGCGCCAGCAGCCCGACAGGGGGTTGGGAAAAACTGTTTTTT. Encoded protein: CASSPTGGWEKLFF. The chain employs TRBV4-1 and TRBJ1-4; TRBD1 matches at 9 bases. V trimming: 4 bases; J trimming: 8 bases; junction bases outside the gene matches: 5. Germline CDR1 and CDR2: MGHRA and YSYEKL. The CDR3 loop spans 14 amino acids.

The rearrangement uses TRBV5-1 and TRBJ1-1; D remains unclear. Looked up from germline, CDR1 is SGHRS and CDR2 is YFSETQ. CDR3 length equals 13 residues. Trimming removed 5 bases from V and 1 base from J, with 9 bases in between. Written as DNA, the CDR3 is TGCGCCAGCAGGCGGGATCCGAACACTGAAGCTTTCTTT. Its translation is CASRRDPNTEAFF.

The J gene is TRBJ1-5, the V gene TRBV30, with D possibly matching TRBD1 (5 bases). The CDR3 extends over 13 amino acids. V was shortened by 1 base and J by 3 bases, with 7 bases between the two germline ends. Germline lookup yields CDR1 GTSNPN and CDR2 SVGIG (reference sequence). This CDR3 is CAWSGQNNQPQHF. In nucleotides, the CDR3 is TGTGCCTGGAGTGGACAGAACAATCAGCCCCAGCATTTT. The full variable domain, completed using reference TRBV30 and TRBJ1-5, is SQTIHQWPATLVQPVGSPLSLECTVEGTSNPNLYWYRQAAGRGLQLLFYSVGIGQISSEVPQNLSASRPQDRQFILSSKKLLLSDSGFYLCAWSGQNNQPQHFGDGTRLSIL.

This clone was counted between two and nine times. The chain carries TRBV2 and TRBJ2-1, with D maybe TRBD2 (6 bases). Germline values: CDR1 SNHLY, CDR2 FYNNEI. V was trimmed by 4 bases and J by 6 bases, leaving 16 bases between them. The CDR3 runs 15 residues. The CDR3 coding sequence is TGTGCCAGCAGTGGAGGAGTAGCGGAGGTCAATGAGCAGTTCTTC. The encoded protein is CASSGGVAEVNEQFF.

The chain carries TRBV19 and TRBJ1-5; D gene ambiguous. The CDR3 has 13 residues. Germline V lookup: CDR1 LNHDA, CDR2 SQIVND (reference sequence). The germline V and J ends were trimmed by 10 bases and 4 bases, with 14 bases remaining between them. CDR3 residues: CATTGMGNQPQHF. The CDR3 DNA reads TGTGCCACCACCGGGATGGGAAATCAGCCCCAGCATTTT.

The CDR3 DNA reads TGTGCCAGCAGTGGATGGGGACAGGGGCGAAACACTGGAAACACCATATATTTT. Its translation: CASSGWGQGRNTGNTIYF. The chain has TRBV6-1 and TRBJ1-3; 10 nucleotides match TRBD1. V was clipped by 4 bases and J by 2 bases; unmatched bases: 11. From germline, CDR1 is MNHNS and CDR2 SASEGT. The CDR3 consists of 18 residues.

The chain recombines TRBV11-3 with TRBJ2-5; no firm D call. Germline loops: CDR1 SGHNT, CDR2 YENEEA. This CDR3 is 15 amino acids long. Trimming took off 5 bases at V and 4 bases at J, with 17 bases between the two ends. This CDR3 reads CASSPPSADRETQYF. The DNA of the CDR3 is TGTGCCAGCAGCCCCCCCAGTGCCGATCGAGAGACCCAGTACTTC. The variable domain in full, completed from reference TRBV11-3 and TRBJ2-5, reads EAGVVQSPRYKIIEKKQPVAFWCNPISGHNTLYWYLQNLGQGPELLIRYENEEAVDDSQLPKDRFSAERLKGVDSTLKIQPAELGDSAVYLCASSPPSADRETQYFGPGTRLLVL.

V usage is TRBV9 and J usage is TRBJ2-3; TRBD2 matches 12 bases. V lost 4 bases to trimming and J lost 5 bases; unmatched junction nucleotides: 8. The CDR3 covers 16 residues. The germline V gene has CDR1 SGDLS and CDR2 YYNGEE. The CDR3 nucleotides are TGTGCCAGCAGCATGAGACCGGGACTAGCGGGAGATACGCAGTATTTT. It translates to CASSMRPGLAGDTQYF.

The chain carries TRBV5-1 and TRBJ1-2, with 7 bases lining up with TRBD1. Germline CDR1 is SGHRS and CDR2 is YFSETQ. V was pared by 0 bases and J by 6 bases, with 11 bases of the junction left unmatched. The CDR3 covers 16 residues. This CDR3 reads CASSLVPGQTMDGYTF. The CDR3 DNA follows: TGCGCCAGCAGCTTGGTCCCGGGACAGACGATGGATGGCTACACCTTC.

The chain joins TRBV4-1 to TRBJ2-2, with D possibly TRBD1 on 7 matching bases. This CDR3 comprises 17 residues. Trimming stripped 0 bases from V and 7 bases from J, with 18 bases between. Germline CDR1 is MGHRA and CDR2 is YSYEKL. As DNA, the CDR3 is TGCGCCAGCAGCCAAGATTGGCGGAGGGGGCAGGGCGGGGAGCTGTTTTTT. Translated: CASSQDWRRGQGGELFF.

CDR3 in amino acids: CASLERGGGTEAFF. As DNA, the CDR3 is TGTGCCAGCCTCGAAAGGGGGGGCGGCACTGAAGCTTTCTTT. This chain uses TRBV19 with TRBJ1-1, with D tentatively TRBD1 (6 bases). From germline, CDR1 is LNHDA and CDR2 SQIVND (reference sequence). The CDR3 spans 14 residues. V lost 9 bases and J 4 bases, leaving 18 bases between the germline ends.